This T cell receptor (beta chain) was captured in a study of T cells in Graves' hyperthyroidism and ophthalmopathy. Study background: Peripheral blood samples were taken at initial diagnosis, prior to any treatment. General study points: In the blood, most expanded thyroid clonotypes above 0.001 appeared as well.

V lost 7 bases and J 9 bases, leaving 13 bases between the germline ends. The CDR3 extends over 13 amino acids. Germline V gene sequence: CDR1 MNHNS, CDR2 SASEGT. The CDR3 regions of TCR beta were amplified from RNA transcripts. The TCR CDR3 first-round RT-PCR relied on the HTBI primer set. TCRdb reprocessed the multiplex PCR reads via MiXCR and lists one record per CDR3 protein. The data hold fewer than 550,000 distinct CDR3 sequences, with around a quarter observed a single time. As concerns this clonotype: The antigen is unknown.

Patients affected by ophthalmopathy presented a Clinical Activity Score of at least 3, a NOSPECS grade of at least 4, and disease duration below 3 months. The chain links TRBV6-1 to TRBJ1-6; TRBD1 might be the D (5 bases). The TCR originated in a woman in her twenties or thirties with Graves' ophthalmopathy. Sequenced sample: blood. CDR3 sequence: CASTAGPISPLHF. CDR3 sequence (DNA): TGTGCCAGCACGGCAGGGCCTATTTCACCCCTCCACTTT.